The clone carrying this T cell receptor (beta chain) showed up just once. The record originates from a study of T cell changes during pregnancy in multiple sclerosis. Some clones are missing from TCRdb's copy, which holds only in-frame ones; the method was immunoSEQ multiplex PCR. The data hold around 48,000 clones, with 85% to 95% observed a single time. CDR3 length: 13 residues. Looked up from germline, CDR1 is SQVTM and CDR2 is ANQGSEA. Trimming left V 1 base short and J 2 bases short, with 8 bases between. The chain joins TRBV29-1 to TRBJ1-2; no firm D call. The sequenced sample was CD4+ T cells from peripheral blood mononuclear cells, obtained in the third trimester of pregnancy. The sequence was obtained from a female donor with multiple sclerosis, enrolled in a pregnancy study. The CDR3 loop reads CSVEGQLNYGYTF. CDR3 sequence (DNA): TGCAGCGTTGAAGGGCAGTTAAACTATGGCTACACCTTC.